This T cell receptor beta chain was sequenced during a study of CD8 T cells in Susac syndrome (dated by TCRdb to 2018 to 2020). Broadly, across the study: Repertoire sequencing was used to test whether CD8+ T cell activation and differentiation in Susac syndrome was antigen driven.

High-throughput TCR beta sequencing profiled peripheral blood CD8+ and CD4+ T cells from healthy donors, Susac syndrome patients and multiple sclerosis patients. Treatment-naive patients with stable or active relapsing-remitting disease fulfilling revised McDonald criteria were used as multiple sclerosis controls. Bulk CD8+ and CD4+ T cells were purified magnetically by negative isolation, whereas CD8+ TEMRA cells were enriched by FACS. Blood was collected in EDTA tubes and processed within 24 hours, with PBMCs isolated through density gradient centrifugation. PBMCs intended for TCR sequencing were cryopreserved in liquid nitrogen and thawed later in a water bath at 37 degrees C. The sorted or isolated CD4+, CD8+ and CD8+ TEMRA cells had a purity of 90% or higher. RNA was extracted with the RNeasy kit and about 0.45 to 1 ug was reverse transcribed using random hexamers. The immunoSEQ multiplex PCR assay, which covers 54 Vbeta and 13 Jbeta segments, was used to amplify TCR beta CDR3 regions. Bias from PCR amplification was corrected by using a synthetic template baseline for primer optimization and for computational correction. As for the original processing: Reads were annotated to V, D and J genes per IMGT and analyzed with immunoSEQ Analyzer, keeping only productive sequences. To calculate clonality, Shannon entropy was normalized by log2 of the number of productive unique sequences and then subtracted from one. For each patient and control, public and private clones were evaluated among the 100 most prevalent clones. A clone was defined as Susac-specific if it was absent from the healthy and MS cohorts, from over a thousand published viral clones and from other ImmuneACCESS disease sequences. TCRdb trimmed the raw reads at Q25, called clones with MiXCR and kept productive beta chains. Rows matching on CDR3 protein sequence are summarized as one entry with the most common DNA and genes. The V and J calls shown here were made by TCRdb, not taken from the authors' results. Within this sample are 150,000 to 200,000 distinct CDR3 sequences, with around 94% of them counted one time only. The top ten clones comprise about 0.095% of the sample.

The germline V gene (reference sequence) yields DFQATT for CDR1 and SNEGSKA for CDR2. V gives up 3 bases and J gives up 2 bases, and the segment between their germline ends measures 10 bases. The CDR3 holds 13 amino acids from the cysteine to the phenylalanine. Only the CDR3 part of the read is kept: 39 bases, read in frame from the first base. Points on this clonotype: Its antigen is still unknown. Qualities for individual bases were not recorded, and no much larger clone is one base off.

Overall study results and their limits: The number of individuals in the TCR sequencing and HLA analysis was recognized as being relatively small.

Source material: CD4+ T cells from PBMCs. The source is a human donor with multiple sclerosis. Recombination connected TRBV20-1 to TRBJ2-5, with TRBD2 tentatively as D gene (5 bases match). The DNA sequence follows: TGCAGTGCTAGCGACCGGGGTCAAGAGACCCAGTACTTC. It encodes CSASDRGQETQYF.